Sequencing of this T cell receptor (beta chain) was carried out in a study of T cell responses to AZD1222 COVID-19 vaccine. Trimming stripped 6 bases from V and 7 bases from J, with 19 bases between. In germline, CDR1 is ENHRY, CDR2 SYGVKD. The length of the CDR3 is 14 residues. Some clones are missing from TCRdb's copy, which holds only in-frame ones; the method was immunoSEQ multiplex PCR. This sample yields 75,000 to 100,000 clones, of which around 90% are seen a single time; 2.5% to 3.5% belongs to the top ten. Notes on the study in general: Baseline seropositives among AZD1222 recipients totaled only six or seven.

Notes on this clone: What it binds is not known.

The V gene is TRBV10-3, the J gene TRBJ2-7; possible D gene TRBD2, 6 bases. The sample consisted of peripheral blood, taken 28 days after the second AZD1222 dose. The clonotype comes from an adult who received the AZD1222 COVID-19 vaccine. CDR3 bases: TGTGCCATCAGCGCCGGACACGGGGGAATGGAGCAGTACTTC. Its translation: CAISAGHGGMEQYF.